This TCR beta chain stems from a study of identical twins. This clonotype was counted only a few times. The CDR3 contains 15 residues. Losses at the gene ends were 11 bases for V and 7 bases for J; bases not matched to a gene: 9. TCRdb reanalysed the 5' RACE reads using MiXCR and keeps one entry per CDR3 protein. The data show about 1.7 million distinct CDR3 sequences, about 32% seen once. The sequenced material came from cord blood. The source is a newborn girl in good health. The genes are TRBV12-3 or TRBV12-4 and TRBJ2-1; 15 bases are a match to TRBD2. The CDR3 DNA is TGTGCCTCCCGCGGACTAGCGGGAGGGGGAAATGAGCAGTTCTTC. This translates into CASRGLAGGGNEQFF.